Below are 15 T cell receptor beta chains sequenced from a single sample in a study of vaccination effects on CD4 cells after COVID-19 (dated by TCRdb to 2021 to 2024). For these TCRs, the target antigens are not known. The protocol used for the library was the immunoSEQ multiplex PCR assay. TCRdb's version of the immuneACCESS table is confined to in-frame rearrangements and falls short of the full clone set. An unresolved V gene accounts for under half of the shortfall where checked; the remainder is of unknown origin. For this sample the table gives some 66,000 clones, of which less than 85% were detected only once. Together, the top ten hold more than 2% of the sample. After 10 days of culture, CD4+ T cells were isolated with the EasySep CD4+ T cell isolation kit. Participants received two doses of either the BNT162b2 or the mRNA-1273 mRNA SARS-CoV-2 vaccine. The sequencing used CD4+ T cells from PBMCs cultured without peptide, collected after COVID-19 vaccination. These receptors were collected from a human donor who received a COVID-19 vaccine.

The V call is TRBV6-4, the J call TRBJ2-3; D might be TRBD1 (5 bases). The germline V gene has CDR1 MRHNA and CDR2 SNTAGT. CDR3 length equals 13 residues. The ends were cut back, 2 bases at V and 5 bases at J, with 8 bases in the middle. The CDR3 reads CASSDRQGDTQYF. The CDR3 DNA is TGTGCCAGCAGTGACCGGCAGGGAGATACGCAGTATTTT.

The J gene is TRBJ2-5, the V gene TRBV6-6; D may be TRBD1 (5 bases). Germline CDR1 MNHNY, CDR2 SVGAGI (reference sequence). This CDR3 spans 12 amino acids. V lost 9 bases to trimming and J lost 1 base, with 9 bases between them. The CDR3 DNA is TGTGCCAGTAGGGGTCCCCAAGAGACCCAGTACTTC. It encodes CASRGPQETQYF.

This sequence joins TRBV7-3 and TRBJ1-2; possibly TRBD1 for D (6 bases). This CDR3 has 12 amino acids. V lost 1 base, J lost 13 bases, and 13 bases lay in between. In germline, CDR1 is SGHTA, CDR2 FQGTGA. In DNA form, the CDR3 reads TGTGCCAGCAGCTTAAACGGGGGCGCAATCACCTTC. Protein: CASSLNGGAITF.

This chain uses TRBV4-2 with TRBJ1-2; unclear D gene. V was pared by 0 bases and J by 4 bases, with 12 bases between. The CDR3 loop spans 15 amino acids. Germline V gives CDR1 LGHNA, CDR2 YNFKEQ. The CDR3 spells CASSQEPLTPYGYTF. The CDR3 DNA follows: TGTGCCAGCAGCCAAGAACCATTAACCCCCTATGGCTACACCTTC.

The chain employs TRBV6-2 or TRBV6-3 and TRBJ1-2; D is ambiguous. Trimming stripped 7 bases from V and 8 bases from J, with 17 bases between. CDR1 and CDR2 from the germline V gene are MNHEY and SVGEGT. The CDR3 extends over 13 amino acids. Here the CDR3 reads CASTPRTELGYTF. In nucleotides, the CDR3 is TGTGCCAGCACCCCCCGGACTGAGCTGGGCTACACCTTC.

This clone was seen just once. The chain joins TRBV6-5 to TRBJ2-5, with D maybe TRBD2 (5 bases). This CDR3 comprises 14 residues. Trimming took off 3 bases at V and 0 bases at J, with 8 bases between the two ends. CDR1 is MNHEY, CDR2 SVGAGI, per germline. As DNA, the CDR3 is TGTGCCAGCAGTTATATCGGGGACCAAGAGACCCAGTACTTC. Translated, it gives CASSYIGDQETQYF.

The CDR3 DNA sequence: TGTGCCAGTAGGAAGACCGGATCAACTAATGAAAAACTGTTTTTT. As protein: CASRKTGSTNEKLFF. V gene TRBV19 combines with J gene TRBJ1-4; unclear D gene. The CDR3 spans 15 residues. Trimming cost V 6 bases and J 0 bases, with 11 bases left between them. CDR1 LNHDA and CDR2 SQIVND come from the germline V gene (reference sequence).

The gene calls are TRBV24-1 and TRBJ2-1; 9 bases align to TRBD1. Germline assignment: CDR1 KGHDR and CDR2 SFDVKD. V lost 3 bases to trimming and J lost 9 bases; unmatched junction nucleotides: 11. The CDR3 contains 16 residues. This chain's CDR3 is CATSDPGQGKSSEQFF. DNA of the CDR3: TGTGCCACCAGTGATCCGGGACAGGGAAAGTCGAGTGAGCAGTTCTTC.

This clone was counted between two and nine times. This chain connects TRBV12-3 or TRBV12-4 to TRBJ1-1; D not certain. CDR3 size: 11 residues. The V and J ends lost 6 bases and 4 bases respectively, with 6 bases between them. The CDR3 protein is CASRTGTEAFF. Written as DNA, the CDR3 is TGTGCCAGCAGGACCGGCACTGAAGCTTTCTTT.

The rearrangement joins TRBV6-4 to TRBJ2-2; a possible D gene is TRBD1 (6 bases). V shed 10 bases and J shed 0 bases, with 18 bases lying between them. The CDR3 contains 16 residues. The germline V gene has CDR1 MRHNA and CDR2 SNTAGT. CDR3 in amino acids: CATKKGETTNTGELFF. As DNA, the CDR3 is TGTGCCACCAAAAAGGGGGAAACGACGAACACCGGGGAGCTGTTTTTT.

The chain is built from TRBV10-3 and TRBJ2-7; perhaps TRBD2 as D (8 bases). The germline V gene encodes CDR1 ENHRY and CDR2 SYGVKD. The CDR3 contains 15 residues. The V end was cut by 6 bases, the J end by 2 bases, with 17 bases between. CDR3 loop: CAIRDGGDSTYEQYV. The CDR3 DNA sequence: TGTGCCATCAGGGACGGGGGGGACAGCACCTACGAGCAGTACGTC.

The rearrangement uses TRBV7-9 and TRBJ1-2; D not resolved. Germline V gives CDR1 SEHNR, CDR2 FQNEAQ (reference sequence). V lost 4 bases, J lost 0 bases, and 9 bases lay in between. The CDR3 is 14 amino acids. CDR3 amino acids: CASSSVVANYGYTF. The DNA for the CDR3 is TGTGCCAGCAGCTCCGTGGTAGCTAACTATGGCTACACCTTC.

The genes are TRBV9 and TRBJ1-2, with 8 bases matching TRBD1. This CDR3 has 15 residues. Germline V CDR1 and CDR2: SGDLS, YYNGEE. J was trimmed by 2 bases and V by 3 bases; bases with no gene match: 6. Here the CDR3 DNA reads TGTGCCAGCAGCGCACGACAGGGGACGAACTATGGCTACACCTTC. Amino acid sequence: CASSARQGTNYGYTF.

The V gene is TRBV30, the J gene TRBJ1-6; D call uncertain. Between the trimmed V and J ends, which lost 4 bases and 10 bases, there was a span of 14 bases. Germline CDR1 is GTSNPN and CDR2 is SVGIG (reference sequence). The CDR3 is 13 residues long. The CDR3 here is CAWKRAGQSPLHF. The CDR3 DNA is TGTGCCTGGAAAAGGGCTGGTCAGTCACCCCTCCACTTT.

This clone has more than one count but fewer than ten. The chain couples TRBV5-8 to TRBJ2-1; no clear D gene. The V end lost 1 base, the J end lost 8 bases, and 10 bases lay between the germline ends. The CDR3 sequence is 13 residues long. CDR1 is SGHTS and CDR2 is YDEGEE in the germline V gene. This chain's CDR3 is CASSLLGKYEQFF. In nucleotides, the CDR3 is TGTGCCAGCAGCTTGTTGGGGAAGTATGAGCAGTTCTTC. Complete variable domain (other parts from reference TRBV5-8 and TRBJ2-1): EAGVTQSPTHLIKTRGQQATLRCSPISGHTSVYWYQQALGLGLQFLLWYDEGEERNRGNFPPRFSGRQFPNYSSELNVNALELEDSALYLCASSLLGKYEQFFGPGTRLTVL.